The 20 T cell receptor beta chains in this list originate from one sample, sequenced in a study of early T cells in non-severe SARS-CoV-2 infection. TCRdb analysed the 5' RACE reads with MiXCR anew, one entry per CDR3 protein. Of almost 65,000 distinct CDR3 sequences listed, more than 4% are singletons. Sequencing used whole blood. The receptors here all came from an adult who was a healthcare worker with PCR-confirmed SARS-CoV-2 infection or an uninfected control (not recorded which).

This clonotype appeared many times. The J gene is TRBJ1-3, the V gene TRBV6-1; TRBD1 matches at 11 bases. The CDR3 consists of 16 residues. Unmatched junction bases numbered 6, after V lost 6 bases and J lost 2 bases. Germline lookup yields CDR1 MNHNS and CDR2 SASEGT. This CDR3 reads CASRPGQGAAGNTIYF. The CDR3 region has the DNA TGTGCCAGCAGACCCGGACAGGGGGCGGCTGGAAACACCATATATTTT.

Many counts were recorded for this clonotype. The genes are TRBV7-2 and TRBJ2-1; D is possibly TRBD2 (5 bases). This CDR3 is 15 amino acids long. Germline V gene lookup returns CDR1 SGHTA and CDR2 FQGNSA. V was clipped by 1 base and J by 7 bases, with 14 bases between them. The CDR3 region is CASSLGGSRLNEQFF. CDR3 in DNA: TGTGCCAGCAGCTTAGGAGGGAGCAGATTGAATGAGCAGTTCTTC.

This clonotype has a handful of counts. J is TRBJ1-6 and V is TRBV5-1; D may be TRBD1 (6 bases). The germline CDR1 and CDR2 sequences are SGHRS and YFSETQ. Trimming stripped 2 bases from V and 7 bases from J, with 10 bases between. The CDR3 has 14 amino acids. The DNA of the CDR3 is TGCGCCAGCAGCTTAAACGGACAGAATTCACCCCTCCACTTT. Residues: CASSLNGQNSPLHF.

V gene TRBV3-1 combines with J gene TRBJ2-7; D is perhaps TRBD1 (6 bases). CDR1 is LGHDT, CDR2 YNNKEL, per germline (reference sequence). The CDR3 has 12 amino acids. V lost 2 bases and J lost 7, with 9 bases in between. The CDR3 nucleotides are TGTGCCAGCAGCCAAACAGGGACGGAGCAGTACTTC. Protein sequence: CASSQTGTEQYF.

This clonotype has a count of ten or more. The chain employs TRBV29-1 and TRBJ1-2, with a weak D call TRBD1 (5 bases). Germline V CDR1 and CDR2: SQVTM, ANQGSEA. Trimming removed 4 bases at V and 6 bases at J, with 15 bases between. This CDR3 is built from 13 residues. The CDR3 sequence is CSVGLGTNDGYTF. CDR3 DNA sequence: TGCAGCGTTGGCCTGGGGACCAACGATGGCTACACCTTC.

With respect to this clonotype: This may stem from a read error, because a much larger clone lies one nucleotide away. The chain links TRBV7-9 to TRBJ1-5; possibly TRBD1 for D (6 bases). The CDR3 extends over 17 amino acids. Germline lookup yields CDR1 SEHNR and CDR2 FQNEAQ (reference sequence). V dropped 5 bases and J dropped 1 base, with 18 bases sitting between them. CDR3 protein: CASSTWRGTESNQPQHF. The CDR3 coding sequence is TGTGCCAGCAGCACATGGAGGGGGACCGAGAGCAATCAGCCCCAGCATTTT.

The genes are TRBV2 and TRBJ2-2, with D hard to call. This CDR3 region has 11 residues. The germline V and J ends were trimmed by 9 bases and 4 bases, with 6 bases remaining between them. CDR1 and CDR2 from the germline V gene are SNHLY and FYNNEI. The CDR3 loop is CASFGTGELFF. For the CDR3, the DNA is TGTGCCAGTTTCGGCACCGGGGAGCTGTTTTTT.

This clonotype was seen at least ten times. The chain has TRBV20-1 and TRBJ1-4; D is undetermined. CDR3 length: 15 amino acids. The germline CDR1 and CDR2 sequences are DFQATT and SNEGSKA (reference sequence). V was pared by 0 bases and J by 0 bases, with 8 bases between. The CDR3 region has the DNA TGCAGTGCTAGAGATCCAGTTGCAACTAATGAAAAACTGTTTTTT. It codes for CSARDPVATNEKLFF.

This clonotype was detected ten times or more. The V gene is TRBV10-1, the J gene TRBJ1-1, with D possibly matching TRBD1 (5 bases). Per the germline V gene, CDR1 is WNHNN and CDR2 is SYGVQD (reference sequence). Trimming left V 6 bases short and J 4 bases short, with 12 bases between. CDR3 length: 13 amino acids. CDR3 bases: TGCGCCAGCAGCCCGGGACCCCGCACTGAAGCTTTCTTT. It encodes CASSPGPRTEAFF.

The CDR3 DNA reads TGTGCCAGCAGTTTCCGGGACAGGGGGTGGAATGAGCAGTTCTTC. Its translation: CASSFRDRGWNEQFF. The V call is TRBV27, the J call TRBJ2-1, with 11 bases fitting TRBD1. J gave up 7 bases and V 3 bases, and 5 bases lay outside the gene matches. The length of the CDR3 is 15 residues. Germline assignment: CDR1 MNHEY and CDR2 SMNVEV (reference sequence).

The V call is TRBV18, the J call TRBJ2-7; D ambiguous. The V gene lost 2 bases and the J gene lost 6 bases, with 5 bases spanning the gap. Germline loops: CDR1 KGHSH, CDR2 LQKENI. The CDR3 has 11 residues. The DNA of the CDR3 is TGTGCCAGCTCACCATCTGCCGAGCAGTACTTC. It translates to CASSPSAEQYF.

This clonotype occurred many times. V is TRBV20-1 and J is TRBJ2-1; D perhaps matches TRBD2 (6 bases). CDR1 and CDR2 from the germline V gene are DFQATT and SNEGSKA (reference sequence). V lost 1 base, J lost 4 bases, and 14 bases lay in between. The CDR3 consists of 15 residues. The CDR3: CSARALGEEYNEQFF. CDR3 bases: TGCAGTGCTAGAGCTCTTGGGGAGGAATACAATGAGCAGTTCTTC.

This clonotype has ten or more counts. This sequence joins TRBV6-5 and TRBJ2-5; D gene uncertain. The V end was cut by 10 bases, the J end by 9 bases, with 21 bases between. CDR3 length: 13 amino acids. CDR1 is MNHEY, CDR2 SVGAGI, per germline. The CDR3 DNA reads as TGTGCCACTGCTCGGCTGTCCCAGACGGCCCAGTACTTC. This sequence encodes CATARLSQTAQYF.

This clonotype was seen at least ten times. In DNA, the CDR3 is TGCAGTGCTGGGGCTAGGGGAGGGCTGTTTTTT. Translated, it gives CSAGARGGLFF. The chain employs TRBV20-1 and TRBJ2-2; TRBD2 is a possible D gene (6 bases). The CDR3 loop spans 11 amino acids. Trimming shortened V by 5 bases and J by 13 bases, and 14 bases separated the two germline ends. Germline assignment: CDR1 DFQATT and CDR2 SNEGSKA (reference sequence).

The table lists this clonotype with a few counts. The chain uses TRBV14 and TRBJ2-2; no reliable D call. The CDR3 runs to 13 residues. From germline, CDR1 is SGHDN and CDR2 FVKESK. The V gene lost 6 bases and the J gene lost 7 bases, with 12 bases spanning the gap. The CDR3 sequence is CASRGRTVGELFF. The CDR3 DNA follows: TGTGCCAGCAGGGGCCGCACCGTCGGGGAGCTGTTTTTT. The whole variable domain, remainder taken from reference TRBV14 and TRBJ2-2, is EAGVTQFPSHSVIEKGQTVTLRCDPISGHDNLYWYRRVMGKEIKFLLHFVKESKQDESGMPNNRFLAERTGGTYSTLKVQPAELEDSGVYFCASRGRTVGELFFGEGSRLTVL.

There are many counts of this clonotype. The J gene is TRBJ1-4, the V gene TRBV20-1, with D perhaps TRBD1 (5 bases). Trimming left V 5 bases short and J 8 bases short, with 9 bases between. Germline CDR1 DFQATT, CDR2 SNEGSKA (reference sequence). The CDR3 contains 11 residues. The CDR3 loop is CSAPWGEKLFF. The DNA of the CDR3 is TGCAGTGCTCCCTGGGGGGAAAAACTGTTTTTT.

At least ten counts were recorded for this clonotype. The chain employs TRBV7-8 and TRBJ2-3, with D tentatively TRBD2 (6 bases). Germline V gene lookup returns CDR1 SGHVS and CDR2 FQNEAQ. Trimming cost V 4 bases and J 4 bases, with 15 bases left between them. This CDR3 contains 15 residues. The CDR3 region is CASSWREGSPDTQYF. The CDR3 region has the DNA TGTGCCAGCAGCTGGCGGGAAGGGTCCCCAGATACGCAGTATTTT.

This clonotype was observed many times. The chain has TRBV19 and TRBJ2-7, with 15 bases identical to TRBD2. Looked up from germline, CDR1 is LNHDA and CDR2 is SQIVND (reference sequence). The CDR3 contains 16 residues. V dropped 5 bases and J dropped 0; count of bases not matched to a gene: 2. The CDR3 bases are TGTGCCAGTAGTGGGACTAGCGGGAGGAGCTCCTACGAGCAGTACTTC. Encoded protein: CASSGTSGRSSYEQYF.

CDR3 protein: CASSLARGTPGAGYTF. The CDR3 region has the DNA TGTGCCAGCTCTCTTGCACGCGGGACACCCGGGGCCGGCTACACCTTC. This chain links TRBV18 with TRBJ1-2; TRBD1 might be the D (6 bases). Per germline, CDR1 KGHSH and CDR2 LQKENI. This CDR3 has 16 residues. V was trimmed by 6 bases and J by 8 bases, leaving 25 bases between them.

This clonotype came up many times. This sequence joins TRBV7-6 and TRBJ2-5; D possibly matches TRBD1 or TRBD2 (5 bases each). The germline V gene has CDR1 SGHVS and CDR2 FNYEAQ. The CDR3 loop spans 15 amino acids. Trimming took off 2 bases at V and 4 bases at J, with 14 bases between the two ends. CDR3 sequence: CASSLLPPRGETQYF. The CDR3 bases are TGTGCCAGCAGCTTACTACCCCCGAGGGGAGAGACCCAGTACTTC.